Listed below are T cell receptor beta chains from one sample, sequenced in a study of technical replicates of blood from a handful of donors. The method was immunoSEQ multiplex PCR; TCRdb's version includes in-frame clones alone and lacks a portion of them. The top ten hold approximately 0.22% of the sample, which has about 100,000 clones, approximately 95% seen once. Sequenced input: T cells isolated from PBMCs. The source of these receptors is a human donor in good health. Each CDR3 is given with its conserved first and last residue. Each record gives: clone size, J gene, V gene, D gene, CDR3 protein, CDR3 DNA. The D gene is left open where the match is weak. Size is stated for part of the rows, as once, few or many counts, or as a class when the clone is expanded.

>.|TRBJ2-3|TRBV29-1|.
CSVEDRDTSPREDTQYF
TGCAGCGTTGAAGATCGCGACACTAGCCCTCGTGAAGATACGCAGTATTTT
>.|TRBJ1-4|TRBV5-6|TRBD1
CASSPGQGEGKLFF
TGTGCCAGCAGCCCGGGACAGGGTGAAGGTAAACTGTTTTTT
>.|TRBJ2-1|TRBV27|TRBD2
CAAGTSVYNEQFF
TGTGCCGCCGGGACTAGCGTTTACAATGAGCAGTTCTTC
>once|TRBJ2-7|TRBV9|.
CASSDRLGRPSYEQYF
TGTGCCAGCAGCGATCGCCTAGGCCGGCCCTCATACGAGCAGTACTTC
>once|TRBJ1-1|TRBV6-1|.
CASSDMVETEAFF
TGTGCCAGCAGTGATATGGTGGAGACTGAAGCTTTCTTT
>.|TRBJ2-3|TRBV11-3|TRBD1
CASSWRDRGTDTQYF
TGTGCCAGCAGCTGGCGGGACAGGGGCACAGATACGCAGTATTTT
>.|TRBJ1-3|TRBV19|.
CASSISSGNTIYF
TGTGCCAGTAGTATCAGCTCTGGAAACACCATATATTTT
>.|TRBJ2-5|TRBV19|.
CASSFSDQETQYF
TGTGCCAGTAGTTTCAGCGACCAAGAGACCCAGTACTTC
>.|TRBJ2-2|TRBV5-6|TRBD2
CASSLISGFFGTGELFF
TGTGCCAGCAGCCTTATTAGCGGGTTTTTTGGAACCGGGGAGCTGTTTTTT
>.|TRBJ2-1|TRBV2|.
CASRFLDNEQFF
TGTGCCAGCAGATTTCTTGACAATGAGCAGTTCTTC
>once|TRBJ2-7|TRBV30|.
CAWNRQVSYEQYF
TGTGCCTGGAATAGACAGGTTTCCTACGAGCAGTACTTC